A selection of T cell receptor beta chains follows, all from one sample in a study of post-analysis software for immune sequencing data. TCRdb re-derived calls from the PCR reads in MiXCR, one entry per CDR3 protein. The table includes under 650,000 distinct CDR3 sequences, 44% detected once. Material for sequencing was blood. The source of these receptors is a girl under 18 with multiple sclerosis. The CDR3 runs from the conserved cysteine through the conserved F or W. The D gene is left open where the match is weak. Some rows have no size entry. The others give once, few or many, or a class for an expanded clone.

D: TRBD1
V: TRBV10-1
J: TRBJ2-5
size: -
DNA: TGCGCCAGCAGCCGGGCAGGGACAGGGGGATCGGAGACCCAGTACTTC
CDR3: CASSRAGTGGSETQYF

D: TRBD1
V: TRBV12-3/TRBV12-4
J: TRBJ1-2
size: -
DNA: TGTGCCAGCAGTTTACAGGGGGGGAGGGGCTACACCTTC
CDR3: CASSLQGGRGYTF

D: -
V: TRBV20-1
J: TRBJ2-5
size: -
DNA: TGCAGTGCTGGGGGGTCGGGACATTTCAGGGAGACCCAGTACTTC
CDR3: CSAGGSGHFRETQYF

D: -
V: TRBV13
J: TRBJ2-5
size: -
DNA: TGTGCCAGCAGCTTAGGGACAGACCGGGAAGAGCAGTACTTC
CDR3: CASSLGTDREEQYF

D: -
V: TRBV12-3/TRBV12-4
J: TRBJ2-1
size: -
DNA: TGTGCCAGCAGCCAAGGGGCAGGGACTTACAATGAGCAGTTCTTC
CDR3: CASSQGAGTYNEQFF

D: -
V: TRBV2
J: TRBJ1-2
size: -
DNA: TGTGCCAGCGGAGAGGGGCACCGGTATGGCTACACCTTC
CDR3: CASGEGHRYGYTF

D: -
V: TRBV29-1
J: TRBJ1-2
size: -
DNA: TGCAGCGTTGAAAGGATCCTATGGGGGGGCTACACCTTC
CDR3: CSVERILWGGYTF

D: TRBD1
V: TRBV29-1
J: TRBJ1-2
size: -
DNA: TGCAGCGTTGAAGGCCGAGGGGGCGGAAACTATGGCTACACCTTC
CDR3: CSVEGRGGGNYGYTF

D: TRBD2
V: TRBV10-3
J: TRBJ2-1
size: -
DNA: TGTGCCATCAGTGAGTCGGTTGCGGGAGGGCCACATGAGCAGTTCTTC
CDR3: CAISESVAGGPHEQFF

D: -
V: TRBV5-5
J: TRBJ1-1
size: once
DNA: TGTGCCAGCAGTTTAGCGTTCGGGGGGGAGGCTTTCTTT
CDR3: CASSLAFGGEAFF

D: -
V: TRBV7-2
J: TRBJ2-1
size: -
DNA: TGTGCCAGCAGCCCCTACGGAGCCTATGAGCAGTTCTTC
CDR3: CASSPYGAYEQFF

D: -
V: TRBV12-3/TRBV12-4
J: TRBJ1-2
size: -
DNA: TGTGCCAGCAGTTTAGTGGCCCCAAGAAATTATGGCTACACCTTC
CDR3: CASSLVAPRNYGYTF

D: -
V: TRBV7-2
J: TRBJ1-4
size: -
DNA: TGTGCCAGCAGCTTGACCTCAGGGACCCCAACTAATGAAAAACTGTTTTTT
CDR3: CASSLTSGTPTNEKLFF

D: TRBD1
V: TRBV2
J: TRBJ1-4
size: few
DNA: TGTGCCAGCAGTGGGGAGGGACAGGGTCTTAAACTGTTTTTT
CDR3: CASSGEGQGLKLFF

D: -
V: TRBV10-3
J: TRBJ1-6
size: -
DNA: TGTGCCATCAGTGAGTCGGGGCAGGCTCCCGGGACACCCCTCCACTTT
CDR3: CAISESGQAPGTPLHF

D: TRBD2
V: TRBV15
J: TRBJ2-1
size: -
DNA: TGTGCCACCAGCAGAGAACTAGCGGGAGGTGAGCAGTTCTTC
CDR3: CATSRELAGGEQFF

D: -
V: TRBV12-3/TRBV12-4
J: TRBJ1-2
size: -
DNA: TGTGCCAGCAGTTTACAGGGCAAAGATGGCTACACCTTC
CDR3: CASSLQGKDGYTF

D: -
V: TRBV5-1
J: TRBJ2-3
size: -
DNA: TGCGCCAGCAGCGCCCAAGGAGATACGCAGTATTTT
CDR3: CASSAQGDTQYF

D: -
V: TRBV3-1
J: TRBJ1-5
size: -
DNA: TGTGCCAGCAGCTTAAGGATAATCGGCTCACCCCAGCATTTT
CDR3: CASSLRIIGSPQHF

D: -
V: TRBV29-1
J: TRBJ1-1
size: few
DNA: TGCAGCGTTGATAGCGTGAACACTGAAGCTTTCTTT
CDR3: CSVDSVNTEAFF

D: TRBD1
V: TRBV12-3/TRBV12-4
J: TRBJ1-2
size: -
DNA: TGTGCCAGCAGTTTAAGGCAGGGGGCTTTTGGCTACACCTTC
CDR3: CASSLRQGAFGYTF

D: TRBD1
V: TRBV12-3/TRBV12-4
J: TRBJ2-7
size: -
DNA: TGTGCCAGCAGACGGACCGGGACAGGGGACTCCTACGAGCAGTACTTC
CDR3: CASRRTGTGDSYEQYF

D: TRBD2
V: TRBV7-9
J: TRBJ2-7
size: -
DNA: TGTGCCAGCCAGTCTAGCGGAGACTACGAGCAGTACTTC
CDR3: CASQSSGDYEQYF

D: TRBD2
V: TRBV7-2
J: TRBJ2-7
size: once
DNA: TGTGCCAGCAGTCGAACTAGCGGGCGCAAGTACTTC
CDR3: CASSRTSGRKYF

D: -
V: TRBV29-1
J: TRBJ2-5
size: -
DNA: TGCAGCGTTGGTAGACAAGAGACCCAGTACTTC
CDR3: CSVGRQETQYF

D: -
V: TRBV3-1
J: TRBJ2-3
size: -
DNA: TGTGCCAGCAGCCCCTTTGGTGGCGCAGGAGATACGCAGTATTTT
CDR3: CASSPFGGAGDTQYF

D: -
V: TRBV4-2
J: TRBJ1-5
size: few
DNA: TGTGCCAGCAGCCAAGATCAAGGCAGGGACAATCAGCCCCAGCATTTT
CDR3: CASSQDQGRDNQPQHF

D: TRBD2
V: TRBV29-1
J: TRBJ2-1
size: -
DNA: TGCAGCGCCGATAGCGGGAAGACCTACAATGAGCAGTTCTTC
CDR3: CSADSGKTYNEQFF

D: -
V: TRBV5-6
J: TRBJ2-2
size: -
DNA: TGTGCCAGCAGCTACAGGTTCACCGGGGAGCTGTTTTTT
CDR3: CASSYRFTGELFF

D: -
V: TRBV7-2
J: TRBJ1-2
size: -
DNA: TGTGCCAGCAGCTTAATGTTACAGCTAAACTCTGGCTACACCTTC
CDR3: CASSLMLQLNSGYTF

D: -
V: TRBV12-3/TRBV12-4
J: TRBJ1-1
size: -
DNA: TGTGCCAGCAGTGGGAGGTACCAGGGGAACACTGAAGCTTTCTTT
CDR3: CASSGRYQGNTEAFF

D: -
V: TRBV4-1
J: TRBJ2-7
size: few
DNA: TGCGCCAGCAGCCTCACCGATGGGCTCTCCTACGAGCAGTACTTC
CDR3: CASSLTDGLSYEQYF

D: -
V: TRBV12-3/TRBV12-4
J: TRBJ2-5
size: many
DNA: TGTGCCAGCAGGGGAGAGACCCAGTACTTC
CDR3: CASRGETQYF

D: TRBD2
V: TRBV20-1
J: TRBJ2-1
size: -
DNA: TGCAGTGCTAGGACAGGGCGGGGGGGCCAGAATGAGCAGTTCTTC
CDR3: CSARTGRGGQNEQFF

D: -
V: TRBV7-9
J: TRBJ2-3
size: -
DNA: TGTGCCAACAGCTTACTGGCGGGGAGCACAGATACGCAGTATTTT
CDR3: CANSLLAGSTDTQYF

D: TRBD1
V: TRBV5-1
J: TRBJ1-1
size: once
DNA: TGCGCCAGCAGCTCACAGACAGGGGCCACTGAAGCTTTCTTT
CDR3: CASSSQTGATEAFF

D: -
V: TRBV12-3/TRBV12-4
J: TRBJ2-1
size: few
DNA: TGTGCCAGCAACAGGCTTAATGAGCAGTTCTTC
CDR3: CASNRLNEQFF

D: -
V: TRBV2
J: TRBJ2-5
size: few
DNA: TGTGCCAGCAGTGAAACCCCTCCGGGGAAGTTAGTAGCCCAGTACTTC
CDR3: CASSETPPGKLVAQYF

D: TRBD2
V: TRBV7-9
J: TRBJ2-1
size: -
DNA: TGTGCCAGCAGACAAACTAGCGGGAGGATTGTACCGATAGGAGAGCAGTTCTTC
CDR3: CASRQTSGRIVPIGEQFF

D: -
V: TRBV20-1
J: TRBJ2-1
size: -
DNA: TGCAGTGCTAGGGGGGGTTCCCCTTACAATGAGCAGTTCTTC
CDR3: CSARGGSPYNEQFF

D: -
V: TRBV7-6
J: TRBJ1-5
size: -
DNA: TGTGCCAGCAGCTTAGCTCTCAATCAGCCCCAGCATTTT
CDR3: CASSLALNQPQHF